The rows below give T cell receptor beta chains drawn from one sample of a study of blood T cell repertoires in COVID-19. The assay was immunoSEQ multiplex PCR, and TCRdb's table has in-frame clones only and misses some. Of about 180,000 clones in the sample, approximately 84% were seen once. What was sequenced was PBMCs or T cells enriched from blood (not recorded which). These receptor sequences come from a human donor with acute COVID-19. The donor label of this sample is uncertain. Both conserved end residues are part of each CDR3. A D gene is named only where the DNA matches it firmly. Clone size is given for some rows only: seen once, a few or many times, or a class if the clone is expanded.

TGTGCCAGCAGTATAGATCTTGGGACAGGGCAAGAGACCCAGTACTTC	CASSIDLGTGQETQYF	TRBD1	TRBV2	NA	TRBJ2-5	16
TGTGCCAGCAGTTTATCCCCCATTCAGCCCCAGCATTTT	CASSLSPIQPQHF	NA	TRBV28	few	TRBJ1-5	13
TGTGCCAGCCAGGGTCTTGGTGGCTACACCTTC	CASQGLGGYTF	NA	TRBV6-5	NA	TRBJ1-2	11
TGTGCCAGTACGGGTAATTATGAAAAACTGTTTTTT	CASTGNYEKLFF	NA	TRBV19	NA	TRBJ1-4	12
TGTGCCAGCAGTCTGCAGGGGGCTTGGGGCTACACCTTC	CASSLQGAWGYTF	TRBD1	TRBV9	NA	TRBJ1-2	13
TGTGCCAGCAGCGCGCTAGACTCCCACAATGAGCAGTTCTTC	CASSALDSHNEQFF	NA	TRBV5-6	NA	TRBJ2-1	14
TGTGCCAGCAGTGAGATTCAAGAGACCCAGTACTTC	CASSEIQETQYF	NA	TRBV6-2/TRBV6-3	few	TRBJ2-5	12
TGTGCCACCAGTGATCCGACCAGGGGATTTGGTGAGGGCTACACCTTC	CATSDPTRGFGEGYTF	NA	TRBV24-1	NA	TRBJ1-2	16
TGCGCCAGCAGCTTGGGGCGAGACGGGGGTACACACAATGAGCAGTTCTTC	CASSLGRDGGTHNEQFF	NA	TRBV5-1	NA	TRBJ2-1	17
TGTGCCAGCAGCCGCGCTTTTACTACAGGGCATTCACCCCTCCACTTT	CASSRAFTTGHSPLHF	NA	TRBV11-2	NA	TRBJ1-6	16